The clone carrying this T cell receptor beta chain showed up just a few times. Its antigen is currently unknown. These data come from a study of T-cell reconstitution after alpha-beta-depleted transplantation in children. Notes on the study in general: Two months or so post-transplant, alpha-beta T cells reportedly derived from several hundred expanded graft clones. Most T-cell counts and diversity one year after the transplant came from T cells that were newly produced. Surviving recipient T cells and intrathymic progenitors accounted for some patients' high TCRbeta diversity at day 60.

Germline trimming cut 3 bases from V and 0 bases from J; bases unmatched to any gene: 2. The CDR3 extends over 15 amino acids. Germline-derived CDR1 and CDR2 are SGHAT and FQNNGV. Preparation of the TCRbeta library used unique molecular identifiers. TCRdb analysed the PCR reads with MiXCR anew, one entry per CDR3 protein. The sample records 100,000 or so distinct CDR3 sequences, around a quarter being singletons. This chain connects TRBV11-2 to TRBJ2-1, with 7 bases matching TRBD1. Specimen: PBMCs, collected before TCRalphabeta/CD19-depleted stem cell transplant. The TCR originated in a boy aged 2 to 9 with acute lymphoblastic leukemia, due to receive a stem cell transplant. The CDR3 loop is CASSLDRSSYNEQFF. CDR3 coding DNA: TGTGCCAGCAGCTTGGACAGGAGCTCCTACAATGAGCAGTTCTTC. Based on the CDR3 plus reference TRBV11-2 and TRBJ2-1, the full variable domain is EAGVAQSPRYKIIEKRQSVAFWCNPISGHATLYWYQQILGQGPKLLIQFQNNGVVDDSQLPKDRFSAERLKGVDSTLKIQPAKLEDSAVYLCASSLDRSSYNEQFFGPGTRLTVL.